This T cell receptor (beta chain) emerged from a study of CD8 T cells in ankylosing spondylitis (TCRdb year 2017). Background for the entire study: T cell receptor beta repertoires were profiled in healthy donors and ankylosing spondylitis patients so that disease-linked TCR variants could be found. The whole study cohort included 108 healthy donors and about two dozen ankylosing spondylitis patients. Samples of peripheral blood were taken, and for ankylosing spondylitis patients, synovial fluid was collected as well. General findings and caveats noted by the study authors: A CD8+ phenotype was shown by the disease-linked clones, which were found at relatively low frequencies in peripheral blood. The disease-linked clones were reported to be significantly enriched in matched synovial fluid samples from ankylosing spondylitis patients. Blood from ankylosing spondylitis patients appeared to be characterized by a TCR beta motif composed of 7 to 9 highly homologous amino acid variants. Some motif variants had previously been reported in the synovial fluid and blood of reactive arthritis patients, which suggests shared mechanisms of disease initiation.

The CDR3 holds 16 amino acids from the cysteine to the phenylalanine. Only the CDR3 part of the read is kept: 48 bases, read in frame from the first base. V is pared back by 1 base and J by 1 base, with 12 bases lying between the germline termini. CDR1 and CDR2, looked up from the germline V gene, are SNHLY and FYNNEI. This clonotype occurred many times. Its antigen is not yet known. The sample holds no much larger clone one base away, and base qualities are not on file. The run used an Illumina HiSeq 2500. TCR beta libraries were prepared by quantitative 5'-RACE with molecular barcodes. In the source study's methods: A new computational method based on a probabilistic model of VDJ rearrangement was used to identify disease-linked TCR variants. Starting from the raw public reads, TCRdb applied fastp trimming at Q25, assembled clones with MiXCR and retained in-frame beta chains. Rows are combined by CDR3 protein, so each entry shows the most common genes and DNA. The V and J calls come from TCRdb's annotation, not from the publication. For this sample there are some 800,000 distinct CDR3 sequences; roughly 10% appear just once. In total, the top ten clones hold 0.51% of the sample.

The clonotype was recovered from a male donor with ankylosing spondylitis. The specimen was blood, either unsorted or a sorted T cell fraction (not recorded which). The chain couples TRBV2 to TRBJ2-3; too little of a D gene remains to name it. CDR3 protein: CASSEEAPYGTDTQYF. In nucleotide form, the sequence is TGTGCCAGCAGTGAAGAAGCCCCCTACGGCACAGATACGCAGTATTTT. Here the CDR3 is joined to the reference TRBV2 and TRBJ2-3 genes, and the full variable domain is: EPEVTQTPSHQVTQMGQEVILRCVPISNHLYFYWYRQILGQKVEFLVSFYNNEISEKSEIFDDQFSVERPDGSNFTLKIRSTKLEDSAMYFCASSEEAPYGTDTQYFGPGTRLTVL.